This TCR beta chain was recorded in a study of blood T cells in healthy people across ages. Together with a sample-barcoded 5' primer, a J-beta primer mix was included in a second PCR lasting roughly 6 to 12 cycles. TCRdb recomputed calls from the 5' RACE reads with MiXCR, one row per CDR3 protein. Of about 570,000 distinct CDR3 sequences in the sample, roughly 29% were seen once. The CDR3 has 14 residues. CDR1 is SGHTA and CDR2 is FQGNSA in the germline V gene. Trimming removed 5 bases from V and 5 bases from J, with 15 bases in between. V is TRBV7-2 and J is TRBJ2-5, with a tentative D call TRBD1 (6 bases). The sequencing input was blood. The origin of this receptor is a woman in her sixties or seventies in good health. This CDR3 is CASSVGGGVETQYF. The CDR3 DNA follows: TGTGCCAGCAGCGTAGGGGGTGGTGTTGAGACCCAGTACTTC. The whole variable domain, filled in from reference TRBV7-2 and TRBJ2-5, reads GAGVSQSPSNKVTEKGKDVELRCDPISGHTALYWYRQSLGQGLEFLIYFQGNSAPDKSGLPSDRFSAERTGGSVSTLTIQRTQQEDSAVYLCASSVGGGVETQYFGPGTRLLVL.